Following are 27 T cell receptor beta chains from one sample sequenced in a study of OX40 agonist ivuxolimab in advanced cancers. Clones were read by immunoSEQ multiplex PCR, and TCRdb kept only the in-frame ones, dropping some. The sample records roughly 65,000 clones, almost 90% being singletons. The sample in question was CD4+ or CD8+ T cells sorted from blood, obtained in a trial of the OX40 agonist ivuxolimab. The source is an adult with an advanced solid tumor such as melanoma, head and neck, liver or kidney cancer.

The chain recombines TRBV6-5 with TRBJ1-3; D unresolved. CDR3 length equals 15 residues. In germline, CDR1 is MNHEY, CDR2 SVGAGI. Trimming pared 0 bases from V and 4 bases from J, leaving 10 bases between. CDR3 protein: CASSYSTPPGNTIYF. Here the CDR3 DNA reads TGTGCCAGCAGTTACTCGACCCCGCCCGGAAACACCATATATTTT.

The chain links TRBV6-5 to TRBJ1-3; 7 bases fit TRBD1. V lost 0 bases to trimming and J lost 4 bases; unmatched junction nucleotides: 3. The CDR3 is 15 residues long. The V gene's germline CDR1 is MNHEY and CDR2 SVGAGI. CDR3 sequence (DNA): TGTGCCAGCAGTTACTCTAGGACAGGAGGAAACACCATATATTTT. Its protein is CASSYSRTGGNTIYF.

This clone was found a few times. V gene TRBV5-1 combines with J gene TRBJ2-7; a possible D gene is TRBD2 (5 bases). Trimming shortened V by 0 bases and J by 7 bases, and 5 bases separated the two germline ends. From germline, CDR1 is SGHRS and CDR2 YFSETQ. The CDR3 sequence is 11 residues long. The CDR3: CASSLGEEQYF. CDR3 sequence (DNA): TGCGCCAGCAGCTTGGGGGAGGAGCAGTACTTC.

This clone occurred once. The rearrangement joins TRBV28 to TRBJ2-7, with D perhaps matching TRBD2 (5 bases). The germline gives CDR1 MDHEN, CDR2 SYDVKM. The CDR3 contains 17 residues. V lost 6 bases, J lost 2 bases, and 23 bases lay in between. The CDR3 is CASRALIWTRFPYEQYF. The CDR3 DNA follows: TGTGCCAGCAGAGCCCTCATTTGGACTCGTTTTCCCTACGAGCAGTACTTC.

The chain carries TRBV5-6 and TRBJ2-3; no clear D. Between the trimmed V and J ends, which lost 1 base and 4 bases, there was a span of 13 bases. Germline lookup yields CDR1 SGHDT and CDR2 YYEEEE. The CDR3 is 15 amino acids. The CDR3 protein is CASSLLVELADTQYF. The CDR3 DNA reads as TGTGCCAGCAGCTTGTTAGTTGAGTTGGCAGATACGCAGTATTTT.

The chain has TRBV28 and TRBJ2-4; 9 positions match TRBD2. V was pared by 3 bases and J by 2 bases, with 2 bases of the junction left unmatched. The CDR3 spans 15 residues. Germline CDR1 and CDR2: MDHEN and SYDVKM. The CDR3 is CASSFAGGPKNIQYF. CDR3 nucleotide sequence: TGTGCCAGCAGTTTTGCGGGAGGGCCCAAAAACATTCAGTACTTC.

The chain is built from TRBV28 and TRBJ2-7, with 11 positions matching TRBD2. Germline V gene data show CDR1 as MDHEN and CDR2 as SYDVKM. V shed 3 bases, J shed 2 bases, and the junction held 3 bases outside the gene matches. The CDR3 totals 15 residues. The CDR3 reads CASSLLAGGTYEQYF. CDR3 DNA: TGTGCCAGCAGTTTGCTAGCGGGAGGAACCTACGAGCAGTACTTC.

This clone has a single count. This chain links TRBV7-9 with TRBJ2-5; 10 positions agree with TRBD2. This CDR3 comprises 13 residues. The J segment lost 5 bases and the V segment lost 8 bases, leaving 5 bases of the junction unmatched. Germline values: CDR1 SEHNR, CDR2 FQNEAQ (reference sequence). This CDR3 reads CASGLAGVETQYF. CDR3 DNA: TGTGCCAGCGGGCTAGCGGGAGTGGAGACCCAGTACTTC.

The chain is built from TRBV2 and TRBJ2-2; D possibly matches TRBD1 or TRBD2 (5 bases each). V gave up 7 bases and J gave up 1 base, with 16 bases separating them. Germline assignment: CDR1 SNHLY and CDR2 FYNNEI. The CDR3 sequence is 16 residues long. In DNA, the CDR3 is TGTGCCAGCACTTCGCCAGACAGCGGGAACACCGGGGAGCTGTTTTTT. It is translated as CASTSPDSGNTGELFF.

V is TRBV9 and J is TRBJ2-5, with 8 nucleotides matching TRBD2. This CDR3 has 15 amino acids. The germline CDR1 and CDR2 sequences are SGDLS and YYNGEE. V lost 0 bases to trimming and J lost 5 bases; unmatched junction nucleotides: 6. Here the CDR3 reads CASSVAGGRGETQYF. DNA of the CDR3: TGTGCCAGCAGCGTAGCGGGAGGGCGAGGGGAGACCCAGTACTTC.

J is TRBJ2-1 and V is TRBV5-1, with 7 bases that match TRBD1. The CDR3 extends over 14 amino acids. Germline-derived CDR1 and CDR2 are SGHRS and YFSETQ. Trimming at V came to 0 bases and at J to 15 bases, leaving 12 bases not matched to a gene. CDR3 region: CASSLGAEGGPTFF. Here the CDR3 DNA reads TGCGCCAGCAGCTTGGGGGCGGAAGGGGGCCCCACGTTCTTC.

The CDR3, as DNA: TGTGCCAGCGCCGGACAGTCCTACGAGCAGTACTTC. Protein: CASAGQSYEQYF. The gene calls are TRBV11-3 and TRBJ2-7; possibly TRBD1 for D (6 bases). Trimming removed 8 bases from V and 1 base from J, with 9 bases in between. Germline V CDR1 and CDR2: SGHNT, YENEEA. CDR3 length equals 12 residues. Using reference TRBV11-3 and TRBJ2-7 for the parts outside the CDR3, the full variable domain is EAGVVQSPRYKIIEKKQPVAFWCNPISGHNTLYWYLQNLGQGPELLIRYENEEAVDDSQLPKDRFSAERLKGVDSTLKIQPAELGDSAVYLCASAGQSYEQYFGPGTRLTVT.

V and J are TRBV6-5 and TRBJ2-5; D tentatively fits TRBD1 or TRBD2 (5 bases each). Trimming took off 2 bases at V and 4 bases at J, with 17 bases between the two ends. Germline-derived CDR1 and CDR2 are MNHEY and SVGAGI. This CDR3 comprises 16 residues. The CDR3 sequence is CASSYGLGGTGETQYF. The DNA for the CDR3 is TGTGCCAGCAGTTACGGGCTGGGTGGGACCGGAGAGACCCAGTACTTC.

This chain joins TRBV5-1 and TRBJ2-7; D is possibly TRBD1 (6 bases). The CDR3 loop spans 14 amino acids. The V end was cut by 4 bases, the J end by 4 bases, with 15 bases between. CDR1 and CDR2 from the germline V gene are SGHRS and YFSETQ. The CDR3, as DNA: TGCGCCAGCAGCCCACGGGCGAGGGGGTACGAGCAGTACTTC. The encoded protein is CASSPRARGYEQYF.

This rearrangement joins TRBV25-1 to TRBJ2-1, with a weak D call TRBD1 (5 bases). Deletions cut 4 bases from V and 4 bases from J, with 14 bases between. From germline, CDR1 is MGHDK and CDR2 SYGVNS. This CDR3 has 15 residues. CDR3 loop: CASSGRQPQYNEQFF. CDR3 DNA: TGTGCCAGCAGTGGGAGACAGCCACAGTACAATGAGCAGTTCTTC.

V is TRBV5-1 and J is TRBJ2-1; 11 nucleotides line up with TRBD1. The CDR3 is 16 residues long. CDR1 and CDR2 (germline): SGHRS, YFSETQ. V was clipped by 2 bases and J by 5 bases; unmatched bases: 6. CDR3 DNA sequence: TGCGCCAGCAGCTTTGGACAGGGGGCACAGGACAATGAGCAGTTCTTC. Protein: CASSFGQGAQDNEQFF.

The chain carries TRBV7-2 and TRBJ2-5; 8 positions match TRBD2. Trimming removed 6 bases from V and 4 bases from J; junction bases left unmatched: 13. Germline assignment: CDR1 SGHTA and CDR2 FQGNSA. This CDR3 is 16 amino acids long. The CDR3 nucleotides are TGTGCCAGCAGGCCAGCGGGGGCGGGCGGTCGAGAGACCCAGTACTTC. The encoded protein is CASRPAGAGGRETQYF.

The CDR3 bases are TGTGCCAGCAGCAGGACAGGGGGCAATCAGCCCCAGCATTTT. This encodes CASSRTGGNQPQHF. This chain joins TRBV11-2 and TRBJ1-5; TRBD1 aligns across 9 bases. Germline CDR1 reads SGHAT; CDR2 reads FQNNGV. Germline trimming cut 5 bases from V and 2 bases from J; bases unmatched to any gene: 1. The CDR3 runs 14 residues.

V is TRBV18 and J is TRBJ2-2; TRBD1 is a possible D gene (5 bases). Germline lookup yields CDR1 KGHSH and CDR2 LQKENI. Trimming removed 4 bases from V and 3 bases from J, with 15 bases in between. The CDR3 length is 16 residues. The DNA for the CDR3 is TGTGCCAGCTCACAACAAGGGGATATCTACACCGGGGAGCTGTTTTTT. Its protein is CASSQQGDIYTGELFF.

This sequence joins TRBV28 and TRBJ1-1; D is undetermined. V dropped 2 bases and J dropped 1 base, with 8 bases sitting between them. CDR1 and CDR2 from the germline V gene are MDHEN and SYDVKM. The CDR3 loop spans 14 amino acids. The CDR3 bases are TGTGCCAGCAGTTTAAGGACGGGGAACACTGAAGCTTTCTTT. This translates into CASSLRTGNTEAFF. Looking up the rest from reference TRBV28 and TRBJ1-1 gives the full variable domain: DVKVTQSSRYLVKRTGEKVFLECVQDMDHENMFWYRQDPGLGLRLIYFSYDVKMKEKGDIPEGYSVSREKKERFSLILESASTNQTSMYLCASSLRTGNTEAFFGQGTRLTVV.

This rearrangement joins TRBV15 to TRBJ1-5; D is ambiguous. The germline CDR1 and CDR2 sequences are LNHNV and YYDKDF (reference sequence). V shed 1 base and J shed 6 bases, with 7 bases lying between them. The CDR3 contains 13 residues. CDR3 nucleotide sequence: TGTGCCACCAGCAGAGGCGGGGTTCAGCCCCAGCATTTT. This translates into CATSRGGVQPQHF.

The chain recombines TRBV28 with TRBJ2-1; D gene ambiguous. V shed 7 bases and J shed 12 bases, with 13 bases lying between them. Germline lookup yields CDR1 MDHEN and CDR2 SYDVKM. This CDR3 is built from 11 residues. The CDR3 nucleotides are TGTGCCAGCAATTCCCTACGCGGGCAGTTCTTC. Amino acid sequence: CASNSLRGQFF. Full variable domain (missing parts from reference TRBV28 and TRBJ2-1): DVKVTQSSRYLVKRTGEKVFLECVQDMDHENMFWYRQDPGLGLRLIYFSYDVKMKEKGDIPEGYSVSREKKERFSLILESASTNQTSMYLCASNSLRGQFFGPGTRLTVL.

The rearrangement links TRBV9 to TRBJ2-3, with D perhaps matching TRBD2 (6 bases). CDR3 length: 20 amino acids. The V and J ends lost 0 bases and 8 bases respectively, with 31 bases between them. The germline CDR1 and CDR2 sequences are SGDLS and YYNGEE. CDR3 nucleotides: TGTGCCAGCAGCGTAGACCCCACCCCCGGGACTCGTGGTTGGGGTGGTACGCAGTATTTT. Encoded protein: CASSVDPTPGTRGWGGTQYF.

This chain connects TRBV5-4 to TRBJ2-2; D not resolved. V was pared by 5 bases and J by 5 bases, with 10 bases between. The CDR3 runs to 13 residues. The germline gives CDR1 SGHNT, CDR2 YYREEE (reference sequence). The CDR3 nucleotides are TGTGCCAGCAGGCTAGTTGGGACCGGGGAGCTGTTTTTT. This sequence encodes CASRLVGTGELFF. Full variable domain (missing parts from reference TRBV5-4 and TRBJ2-2): ETGVTQSPTHLIKTRGQQVTLRCSSQSGHNTVSWYQQALGQGPQFIFQYYREEENGRGNFPPRFSGLQFPNYSSELNVNALELDDSALYLCASRLVGTGELFFGEGSRLTVL.

This chain links TRBV7-2 with TRBJ2-5; D possibly matches TRBD1 or TRBD2 (5 bases each). This CDR3 comprises 15 residues. V shed 3 bases and J shed 3 bases, with 14 bases lying between them. Germline-derived CDR1 and CDR2 are SGHTA and FQGNSA. For the CDR3, the DNA is TGTGCCAGCAGCTTTCCGGGGACGGATGAAGAGACCCAGTACTTC. Its translation: CASSFPGTDEETQYF. Filled out from reference TRBV7-2 and TRBJ2-5, the complete variable domain reads GAGVSQSPSNKVTEKGKDVELRCDPISGHTALYWYRQSLGQGLEFLIYFQGNSAPDKSGLPSDRFSAERTGGSVSTLTIQRTQQEDSAVYLCASSFPGTDEETQYFGPGTRLLVL.

The chain is built from TRBV29-1 and TRBJ2-7; 8 bases map to TRBD2. Trimming removed 7 bases from V and 4 bases from J; junction bases left unmatched: 12. Germline V gene lookup returns CDR1 SQVTM and CDR2 ANQGSEA. The CDR3 contains 14 residues. CDR3 protein: CSARGGGSNYEQYF. The CDR3 DNA follows: TGCAGCGCCCGGGGGGGTGGCAGCAATTACGAGCAGTACTTC.

This chain connects TRBV11-3 to TRBJ1-6; D is unclear. The CDR3 contains 17 residues. The V end was cut by 5 bases, the J end by 5 bases, with 19 bases between. Germline loops: CDR1 SGHNT, CDR2 YENEEA. CDR3 amino acids: CASSARTVGRDNSPLHF. The CDR3 nucleotides are TGTGCCAGCAGCGCCCGAACAGTGGGGAGGGATAATTCACCCCTCCACTTT.